This T cell receptor (beta chain) was captured in a study of cytomegalovirus exposure and HLA in healthy donors. Study-wide results and limits: A later analysis reported that several of the most significant clusters appeared to be linked to common viral pathogens, among them Epstein-Barr virus. Later, an analysis showed that TCR beta chains associated with HLA were more clonally expanded than others that were equally common.

PCR was performed using 60 Vbeta and 13 Jbeta primers. Clones were read by immunoSEQ multiplex PCR, and TCRdb kept only the in-frame ones, dropping some. The sample lists about 140,000 clones, 73% occurring once. Trimming cost V 5 bases and J 0 bases; bases outside gene matches: 6. CDR3 length equals 16 residues. The germline V gene encodes CDR1 SGHVS and CDR2 FQNEAQ. With respect to this clone: Its antigen is not known.

Sequencing was performed on PBMCs. This sequence originates from a woman in her thirties or forties in good health and CMV-seronegative. The chain employs TRBV7-8 and TRBJ1-3; the match to TRBD1 covers 8 bases. The CDR3 coding sequence is TGTGCCAGCAGCCTCGGGACAGGTCGCTCTGGAAACACCATATATTTT. Encoded protein: CASSLGTGRSGNTIYF.